This TCR beta chain was identified in a study of T cell responses to AZD1222 COVID-19 vaccine. Here immunoSEQ multiplex PCR was the method, and the copy in TCRdb shows in-frame clones only, minus some. The sample has roughly 120,000 clones; roughly 92% are singletons. Notes on this clone: The antigen is unknown.

Findings of the study overall: Two AZD1222 doses significantly raised spike-specific TCR breadth and depth over controls.

The ends were cut back, 0 bases at V and 5 bases at J, with 7 bases in the middle. CDR3 length equals 12 residues. Germline V gene data show CDR1 as GTSNPN and CDR2 as SVGIG (reference sequence). This sequence joins TRBV30 and TRBJ2-5; D unclear. The receptor comes from an adult who received the AZD1222 COVID-19 vaccine. The sequencing used peripheral blood, collected 28 days after the second AZD1222 dose. The CDR3 protein is CAWSVQGETQYF. The CDR3 bases are TGTGCCTGGAGTGTTCAAGGGGAGACCCAGTACTTC.